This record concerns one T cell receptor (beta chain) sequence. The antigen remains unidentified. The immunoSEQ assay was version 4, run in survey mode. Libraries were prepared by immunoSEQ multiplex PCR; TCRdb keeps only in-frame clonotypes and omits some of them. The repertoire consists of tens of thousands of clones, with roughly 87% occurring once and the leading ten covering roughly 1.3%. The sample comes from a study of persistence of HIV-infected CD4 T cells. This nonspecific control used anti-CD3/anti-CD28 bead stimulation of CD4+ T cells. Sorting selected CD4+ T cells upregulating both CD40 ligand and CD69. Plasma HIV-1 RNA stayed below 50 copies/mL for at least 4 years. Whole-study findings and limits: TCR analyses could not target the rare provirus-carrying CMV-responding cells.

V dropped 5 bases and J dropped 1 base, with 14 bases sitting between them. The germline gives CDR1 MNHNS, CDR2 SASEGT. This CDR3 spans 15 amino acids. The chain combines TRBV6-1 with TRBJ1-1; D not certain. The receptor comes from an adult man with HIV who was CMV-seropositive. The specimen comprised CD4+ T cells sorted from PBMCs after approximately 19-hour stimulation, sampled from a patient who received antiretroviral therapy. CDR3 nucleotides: TGTGCCAGCAGTAACCGCCCGAGAGGGAACACTGAAGCTTTCTTT. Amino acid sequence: CASSNRPRGNTEAFF.